Reported below is one TCR beta chain. The antigen remains unidentified. The data were taken from a study of cytomegalovirus exposure and HLA in healthy donors. Study summary: A prior analysis found about 110 million unique TCR beta sequences from 150 million to 200 million T cells. Study-level findings and limits: Later work found most CMV-associated TCR beta chains apparently HLA-restricted.

Use of 60 Vbeta and 13 Jbeta primers characterized the PCR. Repertoires were generated with immunoSEQ multiplex PCR, while TCRdb's copy carries only in-frame clones and drops some. The sample lists about 21,000 clones, roughly 80% occurring once. The CDR3 totals 12 residues. Per germline, CDR1 MGHDK and CDR2 SYGVNS. Trimming at V came to 8 bases and at J to 3 bases, leaving 0 bases not matched to a gene. Sequencing was done on a sample of PBMCs. The chain links TRBV25-1 to TRBJ1-1; 10 bases match TRBD1. This clonotype originated in a man aged 55-75 years in good health and CMV-seronegative. The CDR3 spells CASGTGDTEAFF. The CDR3 DNA is TGTGCCAGCGGGACAGGGGACACTGAAGCTTTCTTT.